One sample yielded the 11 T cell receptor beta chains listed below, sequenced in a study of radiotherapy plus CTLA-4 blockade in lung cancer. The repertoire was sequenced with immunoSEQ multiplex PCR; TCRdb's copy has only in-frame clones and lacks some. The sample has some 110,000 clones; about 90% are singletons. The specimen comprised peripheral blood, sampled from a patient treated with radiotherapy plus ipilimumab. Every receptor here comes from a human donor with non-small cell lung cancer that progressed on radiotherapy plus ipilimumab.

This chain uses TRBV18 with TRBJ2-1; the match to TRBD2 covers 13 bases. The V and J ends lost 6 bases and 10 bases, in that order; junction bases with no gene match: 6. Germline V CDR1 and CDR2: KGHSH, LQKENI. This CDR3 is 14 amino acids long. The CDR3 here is CASSPGLAGWEQFF. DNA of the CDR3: TGTGCCAGCTCGCCGGGACTAGCGGGATGGGAGCAGTTCTTC.

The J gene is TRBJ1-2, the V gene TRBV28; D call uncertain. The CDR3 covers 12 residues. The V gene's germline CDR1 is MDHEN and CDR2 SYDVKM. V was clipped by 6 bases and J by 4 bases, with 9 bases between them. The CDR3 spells CASRRRLYGYTF. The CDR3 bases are TGTGCCAGCAGGCGTCGTCTCTATGGCTACACCTTC.

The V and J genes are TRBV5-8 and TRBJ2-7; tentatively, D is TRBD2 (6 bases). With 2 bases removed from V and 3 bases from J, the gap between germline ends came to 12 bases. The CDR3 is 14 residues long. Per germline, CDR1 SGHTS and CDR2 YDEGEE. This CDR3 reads CASSFRGSGYEQYF. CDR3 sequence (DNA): TGTGCCAGCAGCTTTCGGGGGAGCGGCTACGAGCAGTACTTC.

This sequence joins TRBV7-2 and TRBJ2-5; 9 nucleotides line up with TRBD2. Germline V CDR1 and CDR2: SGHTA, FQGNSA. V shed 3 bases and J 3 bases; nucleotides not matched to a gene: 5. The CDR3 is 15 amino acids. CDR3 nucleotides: TGTGCCAGCAGCTTCGGCGGGAGGGGCAAAGAGACCCAGTACTTC. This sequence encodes CASSFGGRGKETQYF.

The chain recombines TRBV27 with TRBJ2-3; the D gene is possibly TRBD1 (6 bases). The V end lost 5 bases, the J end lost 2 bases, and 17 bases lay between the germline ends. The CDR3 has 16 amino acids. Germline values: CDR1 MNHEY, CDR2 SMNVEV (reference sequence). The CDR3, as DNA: TGTGCCAGCAGTCAAACCGGGACACACTCCACAGATACGCAGTATTTT. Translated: CASSQTGTHSTDTQYF.

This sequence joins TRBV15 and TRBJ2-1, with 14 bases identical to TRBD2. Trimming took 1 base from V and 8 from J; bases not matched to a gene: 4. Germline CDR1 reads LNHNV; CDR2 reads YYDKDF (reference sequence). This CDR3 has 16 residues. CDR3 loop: CATSRAGTSGRHEQFF. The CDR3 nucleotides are TGTGCCACCAGCAGAGCCGGGACTAGCGGGAGACATGAGCAGTTCTTC.

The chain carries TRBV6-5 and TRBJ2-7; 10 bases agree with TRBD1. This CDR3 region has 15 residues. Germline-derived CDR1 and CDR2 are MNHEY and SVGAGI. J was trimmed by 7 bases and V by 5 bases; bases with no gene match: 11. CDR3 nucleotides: TGTGCCAGCAGTGTGACAGGGGGCTCACGAGGAGAGCAGTACTTC. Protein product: CASSVTGGSRGEQYF.

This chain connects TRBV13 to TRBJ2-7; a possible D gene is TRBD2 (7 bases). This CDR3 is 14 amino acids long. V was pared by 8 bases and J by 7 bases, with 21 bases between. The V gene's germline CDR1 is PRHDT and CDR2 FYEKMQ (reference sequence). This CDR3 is CASGSASQGGEQYF. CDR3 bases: TGTGCCAGCGGGTCGGCTTCACAGGGAGGGGAGCAGTACTTC.

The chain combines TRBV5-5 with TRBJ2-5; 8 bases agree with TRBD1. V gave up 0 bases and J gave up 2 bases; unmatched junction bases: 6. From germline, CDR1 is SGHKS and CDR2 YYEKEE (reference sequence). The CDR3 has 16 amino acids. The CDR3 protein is CASSLVLTGEQETQYF. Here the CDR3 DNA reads TGTGCCAGCAGCTTGGTTCTGACAGGGGAACAAGAGACCCAGTACTTC. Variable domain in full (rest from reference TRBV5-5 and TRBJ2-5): DAGVTQSPTHLIKTRGQQVTLRCSPISGHKSVSWYQQVLGQGPQFIFQYYEKEERGRGNFPDRFSARQFPNYSSELNVNALLLGDSALYLCASSLVLTGEQETQYFGPGTRLLVL.

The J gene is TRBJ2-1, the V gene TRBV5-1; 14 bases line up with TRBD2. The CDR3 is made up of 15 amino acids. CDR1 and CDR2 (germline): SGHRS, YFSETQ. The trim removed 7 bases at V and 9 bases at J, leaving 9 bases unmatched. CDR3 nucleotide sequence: TGCGCCAGCCAAGGACTAGCGGGAGGAACGGGTGAGCAGTTCTTC. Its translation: CASQGLAGGTGEQFF.

The CDR3 coding sequence is TGTGCCAGCAGTTATGGGCCCCCCCGAGGGGACGAGCAGTACTTC. It codes for CASSYGPPRGDEQYF. The chain couples TRBV6-6 to TRBJ2-7; D may correspond to TRBD1 or TRBD2 (5 bases each). This CDR3 region has 15 residues. CDR1 and CDR2 from the germline V gene are MNHNY and SVGAGI (reference sequence). The V end lost 3 bases, the J end lost 5 bases, and 17 bases lay between the germline ends.